The present T cell receptor (beta chain) was sequenced within a study of blood T cell repertoires in COVID-19. In the study overall: Whether acute or convalescent, the COVID-19 samples came from the United States, Italy and Spain. Sample material is recorded as cDNA or gDNA derived from T cells, B-cell-depleted T cells, or PBMCs.

Produced via immunoSEQ multiplex PCR; TCRdb's table is partial and in-frame only. The top ten clones hold approximately 8.1% of a sample with some 200,000 clones, 89% of them seen once. All enrollees were about 18 to 100 years old and from some 24 US areas. Symptom resolution, clearance, or two negative PCRs marked donors in Cohort 3 as recovered. Trimming left V 6 bases short and J 7 bases short, with 19 bases between. This CDR3 comprises 16 residues. CDR1 MDHEN and CDR2 SYDVKM come from the germline V gene. The receptor's source is a woman aged 18-29 years who had recovered from COVID-19. The material sequenced was PBMCs or T cells enriched from blood (not recorded which). This sequence joins TRBV28 and TRBJ1-6; D perhaps matches TRBD1 (6 bases). The CDR3 loop is CASSPSQDRYNSPLHF. Written as DNA, the CDR3 is TGTGCCAGCAGCCCTTCCCAAGACAGGTACAATTCACCCCTCCACTTT.